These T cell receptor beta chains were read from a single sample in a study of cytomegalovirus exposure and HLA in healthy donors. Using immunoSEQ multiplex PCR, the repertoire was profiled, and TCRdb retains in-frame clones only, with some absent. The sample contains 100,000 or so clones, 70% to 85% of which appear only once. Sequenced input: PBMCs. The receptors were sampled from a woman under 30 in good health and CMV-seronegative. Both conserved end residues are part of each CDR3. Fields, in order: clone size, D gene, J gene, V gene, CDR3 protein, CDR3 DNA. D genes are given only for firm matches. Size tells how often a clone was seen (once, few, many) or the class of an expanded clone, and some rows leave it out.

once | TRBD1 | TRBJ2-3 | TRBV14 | CASSLGQGINTDTQYF | TGTGCCAGCAGCCTCGGACAGGGTATAAACACAGATACGCAGTATTTT
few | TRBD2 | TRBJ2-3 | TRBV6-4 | CASSDETSGPDTQYF | TGTGCCAGCAGTGACGAGACTAGCGGTCCAGATACGCAGTATTTT
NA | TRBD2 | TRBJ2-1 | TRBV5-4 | CASSSRTRSYNEQFF | TGTGCCAGCAGCTCACGGACTAGATCCTACAATGAGCAGTTCTTC
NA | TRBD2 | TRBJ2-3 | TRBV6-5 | CASSLAGGSDTQYF | TGTGCCAGCAGTCTAGCGGGGGGCTCAGATACGCAGTATTTT
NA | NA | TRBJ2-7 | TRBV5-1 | CASSPSTGFYEQYF | TGCGCCAGCAGCCCCTCGACAGGTTTCTACGAGCAGTACTTC
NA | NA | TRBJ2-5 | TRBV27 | CASSEYGGETQYF | TGTGCCAGCAGTGAGTACGGGGGAGAGACCCAGTACTTC
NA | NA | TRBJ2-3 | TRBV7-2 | CASSPYTDTQYF | TGTGCCAGCAGCCCCTACACAGATACGCAGTATTTT
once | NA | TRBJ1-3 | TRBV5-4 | CASSLGAVSGNTIYF | TGTGCCAGCAGCTTGGGTGCGGTTTCGGGAAACACCATATATTTT
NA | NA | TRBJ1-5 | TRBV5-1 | CASSLDSRGNQPQHF | TGCGCCAGCAGCTTGGACAGTAGAGGCAATCAGCCCCAGCATTTT
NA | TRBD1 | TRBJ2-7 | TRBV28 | CASTVFDRGGKVYF | TGTGCCAGCACAGTGTTTGACAGGGGGGGGAAAGTGTACTTC
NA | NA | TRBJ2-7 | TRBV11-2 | CASSLTRRDYEQYF | TGTGCCAGCAGCTTAACGCGGAGGGACTACGAGCAGTACTTC
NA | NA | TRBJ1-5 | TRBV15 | CATSREMQGVQPQHF | TGTGCCACCAGCAGAGAAATGCAGGGTGTACAGCCCCAGCATTTT
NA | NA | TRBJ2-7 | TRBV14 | CASNHWGVSYEQYF | TGTGCCAGCAACCACTGGGGGGTGTCCTACGAGCAGTACTTC
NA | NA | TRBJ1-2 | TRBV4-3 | CASSQDLDSGGYTF | TGCGCCAGCAGCCAAGATTTGGATTCGGGTGGCTACACCTTC
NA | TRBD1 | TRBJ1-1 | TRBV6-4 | CASRSGTGEAFF | TGTGCCAGCAGGTCCGGGACAGGGGAAGCTTTCTTT
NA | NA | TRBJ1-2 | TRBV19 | CASSIPGKAYGYTF | TGTGCCAGTAGTATCCCGGGAAAGGCCTATGGCTACACCTTC
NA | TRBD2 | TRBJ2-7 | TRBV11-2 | CASSLGARKIAGVYEQYF | TGTGCCAGCAGCTTGGGGGCCCGGAAGATAGCGGGAGTCTACGAGCAGTACTTC
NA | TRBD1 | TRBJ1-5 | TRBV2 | CASTRYRDRENQPQHF | TGTGCCAGCACCCGTTATCGGGACAGGGAGAATCAGCCCCAGCATTTT
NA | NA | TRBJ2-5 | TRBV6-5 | CASSYAGPWETQYF | TGTGCCAGCAGTTACGCGGGACCGTGGGAGACCCAGTACTTC
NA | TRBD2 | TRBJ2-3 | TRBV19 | CASRKASGVDTQYF | TGTGCCAGTAGAAAAGCTAGCGGGGTAGATACGCAGTATTTT
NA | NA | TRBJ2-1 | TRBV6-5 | CASSRRDEQFF | TGTGCCAGCAGTCGCCGGGATGAGCAGTTCTTC
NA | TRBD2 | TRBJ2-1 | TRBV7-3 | CASSPLGLAGENEQFF | TGTGCCAGCAGCCCTTTGGGACTAGCGGGAGAGAATGAGCAGTTCTTC
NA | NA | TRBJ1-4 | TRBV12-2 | CASRSRGRNNEKLFF | TGTGCAAGTCGCTCAAGAGGGAGAAATAATGAAAAACTGTTTTTT
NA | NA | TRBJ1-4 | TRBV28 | CASSLPVGGAGEKLFF | TGTGCCAGCAGTTTACCCGTGGGGGGGGCAGGGGAAAAACTGTTTTTT
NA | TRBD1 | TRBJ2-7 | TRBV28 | CASSLGGTGGGYEQYF | TGTGCCAGCAGTTTAGGGGGGACAGGGGGCGGGTACGAGCAGTACTTC
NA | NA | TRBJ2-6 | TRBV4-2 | CASSQRGRAYSGANVLTF | TGTGCCAGCAGCCAGAGAGGCAGGGCCTACTCTGGGGCCAACGTCCTGACTTTC
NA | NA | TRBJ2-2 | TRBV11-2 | CASSLESAGELFF | TGTGCCAGCAGCTTAGAATCGGCCGGGGAGCTGTTTTTT
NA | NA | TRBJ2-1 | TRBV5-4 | CASSSRLRTISYNEQFF | TGTGCCAGCAGCTCGAGATTAAGGACTATCTCCTACAATGAGCAGTTCTTC
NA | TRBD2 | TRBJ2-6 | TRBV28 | CASSSGWSGANVLTF | TGTGCCAGTTCTAGCGGGTGGTCTGGGGCCAACGTCCTGACTTTC
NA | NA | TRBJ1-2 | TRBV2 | CASSVRAGAGYTF | TGTGCCAGCAGTGTTAGGGCTGGGGCAGGCTACACCTTC
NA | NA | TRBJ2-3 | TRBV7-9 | CASSPSMGGTDTQYF | TGTGCCAGCAGCCCATCAATGGGAGGCACAGATACGCAGTATTTT
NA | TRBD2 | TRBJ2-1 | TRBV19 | CASSIIPAGGGRDEQFF | TGTGCCAGTAGTATTATCCCTGCGGGAGGGGGGCGCGATGAGCAGTTCTTC
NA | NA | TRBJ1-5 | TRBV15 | CATSRTIDQPQHF | TGTGCCACCAGCAGAACTATTGATCAGCCCCAGCATTTT
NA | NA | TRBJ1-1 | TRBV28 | CASSLPGYTEAFF | TGTGCCAGCAGTTTACCAGGATACACTGAAGCTTTCTTT
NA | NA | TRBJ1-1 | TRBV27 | CASSFARGNTEAFF | TGTGCCAGCAGTTTTGCCAGGGGGAACACTGAAGCTTTCTTT
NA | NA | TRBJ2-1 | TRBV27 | CASSLSAEGNEQFF | TGTGCCAGCAGTCTCTCGGCGGAAGGCAATGAGCAGTTCTTC
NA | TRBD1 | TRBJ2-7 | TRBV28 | CASSLGGHEQYF | TGTGCCAGCAGCCTAGGGGGCCACGAGCAGTACTTC
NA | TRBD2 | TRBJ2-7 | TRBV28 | CASSLSTSGGTYEQYF | TGTGCCAGCAGTTTATCAACTAGCGGGGGGACCTACGAGCAGTACTTC
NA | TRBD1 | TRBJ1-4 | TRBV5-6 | CASTLDRVGDKLFF | TGTGCCAGCACCCTCGACAGGGTTGGTGACAAACTGTTTTTT
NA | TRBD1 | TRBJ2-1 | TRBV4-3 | CASRTGSSYNEQFF | TGCGCCAGCAGGACAGGGAGCTCCTACAATGAGCAGTTCTTC
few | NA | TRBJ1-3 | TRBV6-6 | CASSWRGQTGNTIYF | TGTGCCAGCAGTTGGAGGGGTCAAACTGGAAACACCATATATTTT
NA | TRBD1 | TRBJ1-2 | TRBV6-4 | CASREDRDFYGYTF | TGTGCCAGCAGAGAGGACAGGGATTTTTACGGCTACACCTTC
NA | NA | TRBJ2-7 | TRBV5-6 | CASSLTVPYEQYF | TGTGCCAGCAGCTTGACGGTTCCCTACGAGCAGTACTTC
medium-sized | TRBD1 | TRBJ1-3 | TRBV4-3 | CASSQDPGQGGNTIYF | TGCGCCAGCAGCCAAGATCCCGGACAGGGAGGAAACACCATATATTTT